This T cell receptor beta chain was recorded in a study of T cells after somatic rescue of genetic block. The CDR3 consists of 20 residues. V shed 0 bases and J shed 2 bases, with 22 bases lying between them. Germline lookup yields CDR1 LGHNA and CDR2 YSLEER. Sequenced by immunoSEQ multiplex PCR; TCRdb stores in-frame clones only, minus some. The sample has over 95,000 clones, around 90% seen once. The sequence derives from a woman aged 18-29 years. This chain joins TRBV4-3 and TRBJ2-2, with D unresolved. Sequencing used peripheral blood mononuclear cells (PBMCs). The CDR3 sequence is CASSQDLAAGLMANTGELFF. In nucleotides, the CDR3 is TGCGCCAGCAGCCAAGATCTTGCGGCAGGCCTTATGGCTAACACCGGGGAGCTGTTTTTT.